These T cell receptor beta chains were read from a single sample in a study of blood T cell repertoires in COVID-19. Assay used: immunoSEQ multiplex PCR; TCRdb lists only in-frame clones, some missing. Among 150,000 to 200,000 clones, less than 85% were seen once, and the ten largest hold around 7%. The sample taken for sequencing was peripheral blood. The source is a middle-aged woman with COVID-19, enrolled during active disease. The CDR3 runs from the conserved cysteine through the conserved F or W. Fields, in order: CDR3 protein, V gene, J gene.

CASRPGTGGNQPQHF,TRBV2,TRBJ1-5
CASSSLVGGEAFF,TRBV27,TRBJ1-1
CSVAGGVDTEAFF,TRBV29-1,TRBJ1-1
CAWSVRGTGTAKLFF,TRBV30,TRBJ1-4
CASSRDRGGNTIYF,TRBV7-9,TRBJ1-3
CASSRTRLAGGAITDTQYF,TRBV11-2,TRBJ2-3
CASNKYSGSAQETQYF,TRBV27,TRBJ2-5
CASSWGSTDTQYF,TRBV12-3/TRBV12-4,TRBJ2-3
CASSPRTGYGYTF,TRBV27,TRBJ1-2
CASSPGSWTGELFF,TRBV19,TRBJ2-2
CASSYGLEGNYGYTF,TRBV6-5,TRBJ1-2
CASSQGGSSNTQYF,TRBV14,TRBJ2-3
CASSPTGTGAEKLFF,TRBV6-5,TRBJ1-4
CASSPPSRGAFKTQYF,TRBV18,TRBJ2-5
CASSQAQDYGYTF,TRBV3-1/TRBV3-2,TRBJ1-2
CASSPTGTSSYEQYF,TRBV9,TRBJ2-7
CASSLAGGHEQFF,TRBV7-9,TRBJ2-1
CAIQGANQPQHF,TRBV19,TRBJ1-5
CASSQTGTGNYEQYF,TRBV6-2/TRBV6-3,TRBJ2-7
CASSIDHGRGYEQYF,TRBV19,TRBJ2-7
CASSIGGQEEQYF,TRBV28,TRBJ2-7
CASSPSHRGRHGYTF,TRBV27,TRBJ1-2
CASSQSTGFSYNEQFF,TRBV4-1,TRBJ2-1
CSVDRLAGGNEQFF,TRBV29-1,TRBJ2-1
CAWSVNREQFF,TRBV30,TRBJ2-1
CASVGLADTGELFF,TRBV19,TRBJ2-2
CASSPYGRLAGGPDTQYF,TRBV28,TRBJ2-3
CASSPRGTVNTEAFF,TRBV18,TRBJ1-1
CATQYPDTDFTGELFF,TRBV10-1,TRBJ2-2
CASSPYRVETQYF,TRBV7-9,TRBJ2-5